This T cell receptor (beta chain) was sequenced during a study of blood T cell repertoires in COVID-19. At the level of the study: Specimens from acute and convalescent COVID-19 originated in the United States, Italy and Spain.

This clone has at least ten counts. Trimming removed 1 base from V and 11 bases from J, with 7 bases in between. Looked up from germline, CDR1 is KGHDR and CDR2 is SFDVKD. CDR3 length equals 11 residues. TCRdb's copy holds only in-frame clones and misses some; the assay was immunoSEQ multiplex PCR. The sample holds 220,000 or so clones, 90% seen once. The sequencing input was PBMCs or T cells enriched from blood (not recorded which). J is TRBJ1-2 and V is TRBV24-1; D is uncertain. The TCR sequence derives from a man between 25 and 39 years old who had been exposed to COVID-19. The CDR3 sequence is CATSDFSTYTF. The DNA of the CDR3 is TGTGCCACCAGTGATTTTAGCACTTACACCTTC.